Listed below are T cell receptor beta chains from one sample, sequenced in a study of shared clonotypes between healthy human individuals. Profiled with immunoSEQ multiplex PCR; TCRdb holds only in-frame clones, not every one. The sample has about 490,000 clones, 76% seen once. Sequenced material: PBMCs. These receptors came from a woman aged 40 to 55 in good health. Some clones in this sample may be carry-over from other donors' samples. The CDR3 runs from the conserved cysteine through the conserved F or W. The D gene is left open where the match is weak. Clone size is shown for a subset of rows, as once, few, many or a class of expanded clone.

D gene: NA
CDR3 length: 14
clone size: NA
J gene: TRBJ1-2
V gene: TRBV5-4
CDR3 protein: CASSQESGLYGYTF
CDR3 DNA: TGCGCCAGCAGCCAAGAGTCCGGTCTTTATGGCTACACCTTC

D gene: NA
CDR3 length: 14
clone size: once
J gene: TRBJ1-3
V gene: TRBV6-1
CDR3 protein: CASSENPTDGTIYF
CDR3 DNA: TGTGCCAGCAGTGAAAACCCGACAGATGGAACCATATATTTT

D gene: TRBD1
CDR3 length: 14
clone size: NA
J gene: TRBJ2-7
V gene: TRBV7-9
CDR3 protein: CASSLGTGVYEQYF
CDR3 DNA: TGTGCCAGCAGCTTAGGGACAGGGGTCTACGAGCAGTACTTC

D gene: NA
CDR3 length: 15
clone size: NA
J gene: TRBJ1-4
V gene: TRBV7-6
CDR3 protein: CASSLTRPPNEKLFF
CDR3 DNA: TGTGCCAGCAGCTTGACACGACCACCTAATGAAAAACTGTTTTTT

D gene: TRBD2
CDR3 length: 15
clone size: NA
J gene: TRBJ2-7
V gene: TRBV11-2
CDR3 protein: CASSPKGLASYEQYF
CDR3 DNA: TGTGCCAGCAGCCCTAAGGGACTAGCGTCTTACGAGCAGTACTTC

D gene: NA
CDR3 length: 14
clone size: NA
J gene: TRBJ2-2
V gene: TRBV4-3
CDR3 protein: CASSQDRNTGELFF
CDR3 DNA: TGCGCCAGCAGCCAAGACAGGAACACCGGGGAGCTGTTTTTT

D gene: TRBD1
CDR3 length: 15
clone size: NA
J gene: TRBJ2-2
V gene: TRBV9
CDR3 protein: CASTQTGVVTGELFF
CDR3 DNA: TGTGCCAGCACCCAAACAGGGGTGGTCACCGGGGAGCTGTTTTTT

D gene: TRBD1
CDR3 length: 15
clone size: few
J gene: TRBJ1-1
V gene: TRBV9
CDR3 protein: CASSVTGTGNTEAFF
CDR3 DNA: TGTGCCAGCAGCGTGACCGGGACAGGGAACACTGAAGCTTTCTTT

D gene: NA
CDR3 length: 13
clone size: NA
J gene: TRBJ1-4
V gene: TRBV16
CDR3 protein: CASTLTGISELFF
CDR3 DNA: TGTGCCAGCACCTTAACAGGGATATCTGAACTGTTTTTT

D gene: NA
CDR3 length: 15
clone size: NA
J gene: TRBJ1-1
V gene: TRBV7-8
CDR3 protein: CASSQAPFLDTEAFF
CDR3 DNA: TGTGCCAGCAGCCAAGCGCCGTTTTTAGACACTGAAGCTTTCTTT

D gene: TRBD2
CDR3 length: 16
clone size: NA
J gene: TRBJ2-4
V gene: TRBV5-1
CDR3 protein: CASSLMAGVAKNIQYF
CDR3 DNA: TGCGCCAGCAGCTTGATGGCGGGAGTAGCCAAAAACATTCAGTACTTC

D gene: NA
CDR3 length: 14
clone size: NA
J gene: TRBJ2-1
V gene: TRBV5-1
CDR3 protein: CASSLTAQSDEQFF
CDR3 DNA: TGCGCCAGCAGCTTGACCGCTCAAAGCGATGAGCAGTTCTTC

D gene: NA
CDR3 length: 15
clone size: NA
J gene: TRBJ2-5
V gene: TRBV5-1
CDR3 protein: CASRTGTPDPETRYF
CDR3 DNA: TGCGCCAGCAGAACCGGGACTCCCGACCCGGAGACCCGGTACTTC

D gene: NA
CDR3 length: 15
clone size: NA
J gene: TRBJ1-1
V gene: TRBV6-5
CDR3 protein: CASSYLADVNTEAFF
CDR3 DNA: TGTGCCAGCAGTTACTTGGCAGATGTTAACACTGAAGCTTTCTTT

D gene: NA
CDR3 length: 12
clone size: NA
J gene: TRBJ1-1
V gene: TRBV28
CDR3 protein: CASTSNDREAFF
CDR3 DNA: TGTGCCAGCACTTCTAACGACAGAGAAGCTTTCTTT

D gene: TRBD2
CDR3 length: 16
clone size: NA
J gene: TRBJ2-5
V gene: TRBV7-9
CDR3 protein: CASSPGSSGSRETQYF
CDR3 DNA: TGTGCCAGCAGCCCTGGGTCTAGCGGGAGTAGGGAGACCCAGTACTTC

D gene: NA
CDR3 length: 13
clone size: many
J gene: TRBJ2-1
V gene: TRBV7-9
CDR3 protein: CASSLLGYNEQFF
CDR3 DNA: TGTGCCAGCAGCTTGCTAGGTTACAATGAGCAGTTCTTC

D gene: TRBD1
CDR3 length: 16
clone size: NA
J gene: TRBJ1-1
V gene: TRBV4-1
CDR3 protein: CASSPKIYTGGTEAFF
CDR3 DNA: TGCGCCAGCAGCCCCAAAATATATACAGGGGGGACTGAAGCTTTCTTT

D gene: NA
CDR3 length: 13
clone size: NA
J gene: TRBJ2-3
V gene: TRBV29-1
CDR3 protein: CSALVGDTDTQYF
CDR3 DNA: TGCAGCGCCCTGGTTGGGGACACAGATACGCAGTATTTT

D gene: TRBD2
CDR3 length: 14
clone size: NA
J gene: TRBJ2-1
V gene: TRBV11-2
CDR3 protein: CASSTGLAVNEQFF
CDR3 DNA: TGTGCCAGCAGCACCGGACTAGCGGTGAATGAGCAGTTCTTC

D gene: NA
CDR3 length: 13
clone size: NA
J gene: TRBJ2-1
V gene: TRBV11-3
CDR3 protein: CASSLNSYNEQFF
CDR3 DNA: TGTGCCAGCAGCCTAAATTCCTACAATGAGCAGTTCTTC

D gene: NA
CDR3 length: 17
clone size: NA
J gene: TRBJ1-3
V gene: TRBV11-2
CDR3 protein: CASSLVTFISSGNTIYF
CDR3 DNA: TGTGCCAGCAGCTTAGTAACGTTTATAAGCTCTGGAAACACCATATATTTT

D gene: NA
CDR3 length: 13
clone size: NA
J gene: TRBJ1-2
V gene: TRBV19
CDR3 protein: CASNPGNKYGYTF
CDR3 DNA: TGTGCCAGTAACCCGGGCAACAAATATGGCTACACCTTC

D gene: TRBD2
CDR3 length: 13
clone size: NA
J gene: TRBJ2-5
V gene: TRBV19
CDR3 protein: CASSIGGTETQYF
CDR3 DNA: TGTGCCAGTAGTATCGGGGGGACGGAGACCCAGTACTTC

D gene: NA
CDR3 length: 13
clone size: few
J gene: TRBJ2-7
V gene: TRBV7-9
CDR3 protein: CASSLGHLYEQYF
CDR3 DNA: TGTGCCAGCAGCTTAGGACACCTCTACGAGCAGTACTTC

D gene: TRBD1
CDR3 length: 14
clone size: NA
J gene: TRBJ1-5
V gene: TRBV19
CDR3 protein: CASNNDRVFQPQHF
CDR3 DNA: TGTGCCAGTAATAACGACAGGGTATTTCAGCCCCAGCATTTT

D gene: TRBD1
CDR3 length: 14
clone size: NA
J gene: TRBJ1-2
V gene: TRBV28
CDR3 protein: CASTKDRGLGGYTF
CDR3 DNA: TGTGCCAGCACTAAGGACAGGGGGTTGGGTGGCTACACCTTC

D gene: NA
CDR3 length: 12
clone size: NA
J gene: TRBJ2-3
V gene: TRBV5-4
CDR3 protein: CASSLDRDTQYF
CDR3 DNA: TGTGCCAGCAGCCTTGACAGGGATACGCAGTATTTT

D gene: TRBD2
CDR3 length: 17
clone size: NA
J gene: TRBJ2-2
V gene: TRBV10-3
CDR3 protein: CAISESGSGRFAGELFF
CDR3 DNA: TGTGCCATCAGTGAGTCTGGTAGCGGGAGGTTCGCCGGGGAGCTGTTTTTT